Listed below are T cell receptor beta chains from one sample, sequenced in a study of blood T cells in healthy people across ages. In TCRdb, the 5' RACE reads were re-called with MiXCR into one record per CDR3 protein. The sample shows 1.5 million to 2 million distinct CDR3 sequences, over 25% of them seen only once. The sample consisted of blood. The origin of the receptors is a woman aged 25-40 years in good health. CDR3s include the opening cysteine and the closing phenylalanine or tryptophan. Each record gives: J gene, V gene, clone size, D gene, CDR3 protein, CDR3 DNA. The D gene is left open where the match is weak. A row's size may be missing; if present it is once, few, many or a size class.

>TRBJ1-2|TRBV7-9|-|-
CASSLTTGDYGYTF
TGTGCCAGCAGCCTCACGACAGGAGACTATGGCTACACCTTC
>TRBJ1-1|TRBV3-1|-|TRBD1
CASSQGPGTGYTEAFF
TGTGCCAGCAGCCAAGGTCCCGGGACAGGGTACACTGAAGCTTTCTTT
>TRBJ1-4|TRBV7-9|-|TRBD1
CASSSVGTGGEKLFF
TGTGCCAGCAGCTCCGTGGGGACAGGGGGTGAAAAACTGTTTTTT
>TRBJ2-3|TRBV6-5|-|TRBD1
CASRPRTGTDTQYF
TGTGCCAGCAGGCCGAGGACAGGGACAGATACGCAGTATTTT
>TRBJ2-7|TRBV12-3/TRBV12-4|few|TRBD2
CASSPTSGDEQYF
TGTGCCAGCAGCCCGACTAGCGGGGATGAGCAGTACTTC
>TRBJ2-1|TRBV6-6|-|-
CASSRYRDNEQFF
TGTGCCAGCAGTAGGTACAGGGACAATGAGCAGTTCTTC
>TRBJ2-3|TRBV30|-|TRBD1
CAQSRGRTDTQYF
TGTGCCCAATCCAGGGGGAGAACAGATACGCAGTATTTT
>TRBJ2-7|TRBV28|few|TRBD1
CASSSVGTGEQYF
TGTGCCAGCAGTTCTGTTGGGACAGGCGAGCAGTACTTC
>TRBJ2-1|TRBV12-3/TRBV12-4|-|TRBD2
CASRGLAGSYNGQFF
TGTGCCAGCAGAGGACTAGCGGGATCCTACAATGGGCAGTTCTTC
>TRBJ1-5|TRBV6-1|few|-
CASRGLYSNQPQHF
TGTGCCAGCCGCGGACTGTATAGCAATCAGCCCCAGCATTTT
>TRBJ1-2|TRBV2|many|-
CASRSRQESYGYTF
TGTGCCAGCAGGTCCCGACAGGAATCTTATGGCTACACCTTC
>TRBJ2-5|TRBV6-1|-|-
CTSTPLRTDQETQYF
TGTACCAGCACCCCCCTGAGGACAGATCAAGAGACCCAGTACTTC
>TRBJ1-2|TRBV10-2|-|TRBD1
CASSTGTGGGTPYGYTF
TGCGCCAGCAGTACGGGGACAGGGGGCGGGACCCCTTATGGCTACACCTTC
>TRBJ2-5|TRBV6-5|-|TRBD1
CASSYEHRGRETQYF
TGTGCCAGCAGTTACGAGCACAGGGGGCGGGAGACCCAGTACTTC
>TRBJ2-3|TRBV5-1|few|-
CASASTGGTDTQYF
TGCGCCAGCGCCAGTACCGGGGGCACAGATACGCAGTATTTT
>TRBJ2-3|TRBV12-3/TRBV12-4|few|-
CASGQGGLDTQYF
TGTGCCAGCGGGCAGGGGGGATTAGATACGCAGTATTTT
>TRBJ2-5|TRBV21-1|-|-
CASSGRHKYQETQYF
TGTGCCAGCAGCGGTCGACACAAGTACCAAGAGACCCAGTACTTC
>TRBJ2-2|TRBV28|-|-
CASQSRLLLTGELFF
TGTGCCAGCCAGTCCCGGCTCTTGCTGACCGGGGAGCTGTTTTTT
>TRBJ2-5|TRBV28|many|-
CASRGVWGAETQYF
TGTGCCAGCAGGGGAGTCTGGGGGGCAGAGACCCAGTACTTC
>TRBJ2-3|TRBV20-1|-|TRBD2
CSAASRRREGLYF
TGCAGTGCGGCATCGAGGAGGAGGGAGGGCTTGTATTTT
>TRBJ1-1|TRBV6-5|-|-
CASSRPMVNTEAFF
TGTGCCAGCAGTCGCCCGATGGTGAACACTGAAGCTTTCTTT
>TRBJ2-7|TRBV7-9|many|TRBD2
CASSSTPLAGGFYEQYF
TGTGCCAGCAGCTCGACCCCGCTAGCGGGAGGGTTCTACGAGCAGTACTTC
>TRBJ2-2|TRBV7-6|-|TRBD1
CASSFAGQVTGELFF
TGTGCCAGCAGCTTCGCGGGACAGGTCACCGGGGAGCTGTTTTTT
>TRBJ2-3|TRBV3-1|-|-
CASSRTGARQYF
TGTGCCAGCAGCCGCACCGGGGCAAGGCAGTATTTT
>TRBJ2-5|TRBV7-9|-|TRBD1
CASSEQGVGQETQYF
TGTGCCAGCAGTGAACAGGGGGTAGGGCAAGAGACCCAGTACTTC
>TRBJ2-6|TRBV3-1|many|-
CASSQGAGANVLTF
TGTGCCAGCAGCCAAGGGGCTGGGGCCAACGTCCTGACTTTC
>TRBJ1-1|TRBV20-1|few|-
CMGGRSRGTEAFF
TGCATGGGGGGAAGGTCCCGGGGGACTGAAGCTTTCTTT
>TRBJ2-5|TRBV7-2|few|-
CASSLVARAGAETQYF
TGTGCCAGCAGCCTAGTAGCGAGGGCGGGGGCGGAGACCCAGTACTTC
>TRBJ2-2|TRBV7-2|few|-
CASSPPGPNTGELFF
TGTGCCAGCAGCCCTCCGGGGCCAAACACCGGGGAGCTGTTTTTT
>TRBJ1-2|TRBV2|few|-
CASTRLRDAYTF
TGTGCCAGCACCAGATTACGCGATGCCTACACCTTC